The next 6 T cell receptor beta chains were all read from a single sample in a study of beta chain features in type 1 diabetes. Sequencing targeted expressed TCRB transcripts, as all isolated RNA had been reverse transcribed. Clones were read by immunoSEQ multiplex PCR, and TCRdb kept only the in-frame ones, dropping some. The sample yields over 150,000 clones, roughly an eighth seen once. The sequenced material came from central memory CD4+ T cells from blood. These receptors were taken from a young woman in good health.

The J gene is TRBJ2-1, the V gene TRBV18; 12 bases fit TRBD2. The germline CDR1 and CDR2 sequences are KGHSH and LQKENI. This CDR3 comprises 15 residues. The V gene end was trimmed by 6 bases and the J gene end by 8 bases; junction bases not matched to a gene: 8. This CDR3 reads CASSRLAGDRDEQFF. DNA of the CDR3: TGTGCCAGCTCCCGACTAGCGGGAGATCGGGATGAGCAGTTCTTC.

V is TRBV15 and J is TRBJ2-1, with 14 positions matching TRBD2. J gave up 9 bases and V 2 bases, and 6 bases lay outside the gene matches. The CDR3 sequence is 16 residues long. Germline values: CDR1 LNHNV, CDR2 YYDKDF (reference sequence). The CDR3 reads CATSRTGLAGEGEQFF. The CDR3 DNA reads TGTGCCACCAGCAGAACGGGACTAGCGGGAGAGGGTGAGCAGTTCTTC.

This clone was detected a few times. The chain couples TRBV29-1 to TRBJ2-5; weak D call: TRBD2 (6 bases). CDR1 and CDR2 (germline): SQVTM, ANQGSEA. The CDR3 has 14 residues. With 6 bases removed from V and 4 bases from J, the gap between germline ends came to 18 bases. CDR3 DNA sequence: TGCAGCGTCTATGACACCGGGGGAGGAGAGACCCAGTACTTC. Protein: CSVYDTGGGETQYF.

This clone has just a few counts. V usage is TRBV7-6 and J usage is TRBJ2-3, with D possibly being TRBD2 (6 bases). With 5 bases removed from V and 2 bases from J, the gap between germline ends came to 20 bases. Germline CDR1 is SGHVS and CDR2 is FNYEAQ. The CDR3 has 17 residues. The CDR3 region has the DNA TGTGCCAGCAGCCCCCGGCGGGACCCGATCTTCACAGATACGCAGTATTTT. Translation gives CASSPRRDPIFTDTQYF. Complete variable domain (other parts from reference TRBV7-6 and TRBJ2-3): GAGVSQSPRYKVTKRGQDVALRCDPISGHVSLYWYRQALGQGPEFLTYFNYEAQQDKSGLPNDRFSAERPEGSISTLTIQRTEQRDSAMYRCASSPRRDPIFTDTQYFGPGTRLTVL.

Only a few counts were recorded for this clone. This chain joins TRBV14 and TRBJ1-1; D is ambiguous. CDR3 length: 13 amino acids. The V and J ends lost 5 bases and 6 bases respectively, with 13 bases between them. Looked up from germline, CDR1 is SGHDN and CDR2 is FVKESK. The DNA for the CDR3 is TGTGCCAGCAGCGAACGAACAAAATCTGAAGCTTTCTTT. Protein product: CASSERTKSEAFF.

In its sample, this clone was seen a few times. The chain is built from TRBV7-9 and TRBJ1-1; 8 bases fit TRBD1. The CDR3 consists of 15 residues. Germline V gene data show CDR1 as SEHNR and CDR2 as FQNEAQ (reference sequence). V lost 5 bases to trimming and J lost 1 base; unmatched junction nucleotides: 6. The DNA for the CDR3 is TGTGCCAGCAGCCCGCCCAGGGGGCGGAACACTGAAGCTTTCTTT. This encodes CASSPPRGRNTEAFF.